Listed below are T cell receptor beta chains from one sample, sequenced in a study of beta chain features in type 1 diabetes. Sequencing used immunoSEQ multiplex PCR; TCRdb keeps in-frame clones, though not all of them. This table holds 860,000 or so clones, about a sixth found once. The source material was naive CD4+ T cells from blood. The receptors were gathered from a woman aged 18 to 35 in good health. CDR3s include the opening cysteine and the closing phenylalanine or tryptophan. A D gene is named only where the DNA matches it firmly. Size is stated for part of the rows, as once, few or many counts, or as a class when the clone is expanded.

v_gene	abundance	d_gene	j_gene	CDR3aa	CDR3nt
TRBV7-6	few	.	TRBJ2-1	CASSTRGVGYNEQFF	TGTGCCAGCAGCACCAGGGGGGTAGGATACAATGAGCAGTTCTTC
TRBV19	few	.	TRBJ1-5	CASSIGFGNNQPQHF	TGTGCCAGTAGTATCGGTTTCGGGAACAATCAGCCCCAGCATTTT
TRBV6-6	few	.	TRBJ1-4	CASSQSGRGVREKLFF	TGTGCCAGCAGTCAATCCGGACGGGGAGTGCGAGAAAAACTGTTTTTT
TRBV19	few	TRBD2	TRBJ2-7	CASRRAGTGPVEQYF	TGTGCCAGTAGGCGAGCGGGGACTGGGCCCGTCGAGCAGTACTTC
TRBV28	few	.	TRBJ2-2	CASSVPGEGTGELFF	TGTGCCAGCAGTGTCCCCGGGGAAGGGACCGGGGAGCTGTTTTTT
TRBV5-1	.	.	TRBJ1-4	CASSVGATNEKLFF	TGCGCCAGCAGCGTGGGTGCAACTAATGAAAAACTGTTTTTT
TRBV7-2	.	.	TRBJ2-3	CASSYRVLTTDTQYF	TGTGCCAGCAGCTACCGGGTTCTCACCACAGATACGCAGTATTTT
TRBV7-3	once	TRBD1	TRBJ1-4	CASSNRQGEKLFF	TGTGCCAGCAGCAACCGACAGGGTGAAAAACTGTTTTTT
TRBV6-6	.	TRBD1	TRBJ2-4	CASSSQGAAKNIQYF	TGTGCCAGCAGTTCGCAGGGGGCAGCCAAAAACATTCAGTACTTC
TRBV2	.	.	TRBJ2-7	CASSVAELSYEQYF	TGTGCCAGCAGTGTGGCAGAGCTCTCATACGAGCAGTACTTC
TRBV6-5	few	.	TRBJ1-5	CASSSSRAQPQHF	TGTGCCAGCAGTTCCAGTAGGGCTCAGCCCCAGCATTTT
TRBV28	few	.	TRBJ2-3	CASSFRTDTQYF	TGTGCCAGCAGTTTCCGGACAGATACGCAGTATTTT
TRBV28	few	TRBD1	TRBJ2-3	CASRSGQGTDTQYF	TGTGCCAGCAGATCGGGACAGGGTACGGATACGCAGTATTTT
TRBV11-2	few	TRBD1	TRBJ2-7	CASSFESTGLHSYEQYF	TGTGCCAGCAGCTTTGAATCGACAGGGCTCCACTCCTACGAGCAGTACTTC
TRBV6-6	few	TRBD1	TRBJ1-5	CASSYGTGGQPQHF	TGTGCCAGCAGTTACGGGACAGGGGGTCAGCCCCAGCATTTT
TRBV4-3	few	.	TRBJ2-7	CASSQVLGGIQTYEQYF	TGCGCCAGCAGCCAAGTCCTGGGCGGGATCCAAACCTACGAGCAGTACTTC
TRBV6-6	.	TRBD1	TRBJ2-3	CASSPVGQARPDTQYF	TGTGCCAGCAGCCCCGTCGGACAGGCTAGGCCGGATACGCAGTATTTT